This T cell receptor beta chain was sequenced during a study of T-cell memory formation after mild COVID-19. A single record per CDR3 protein comes from TCRdb applying MiXCR to the 5' RACE reads. The table includes 250,000 or so distinct CDR3 sequences, about 20% detected once. Worth noting for this clonotype: Its antigen is not identified.

This CDR3 has 13 amino acids. Study-wide findings and caveats: Pre-infection memory showed some responding clones, and this suggested that cross-reactive memory joined. CD4+ clones that contracted lay mainly in CM and EM; CD8+ ones lay in EMRA.

Source material: PBMCs or a T cell subset sorted from them (not recorded which). The clonotype was recovered from a man aged 18 to 30 who had mild COVID-19 (a few samples of this study predate the infection). Cell type and time point are not known. The rearrangement links TRBV21-1 to TRBJ1-2; TRBD1 was called by the table and not checked on the DNA. TRBV21-1 is termed a pseudogene. CDR3 sequence reads: CASNRDSAYGYTF. The CDR3 coding sequence is TGTGCCAGCAATCGGGACAGCGCCTATGGCTACACCTTC.